This passage covers 20 T cell receptor beta chains from one sample sequenced in a study of shared clonotypes between healthy human individuals. Only in-frame clones appear in the TCRdb table, and some are missing; sequencing was by immunoSEQ multiplex PCR. The sample contains about 320,000 clones, roughly 87% of which appear only once. The sample consisted of memory CD8+ T cells sorted from blood. Subset denoted: CD45RO+ cells pooled with CCR7-negative TemRA cells. All receptors derive from a man in his late teens or twenties in good health.

V is TRBV2 and J is TRBJ1-4; no definite D call. Germline assignment: CDR1 SNHLY and CDR2 FYNNEI. CDR3 length equals 14 residues. Trimming left V 3 bases short and J 1 base short, with 6 bases between. The CDR3 region is CASSDFGTNEKLFF. As DNA, the CDR3 is TGTGCCAGCAGTGACTTCGGAACTAATGAAAAACTGTTTTTT. Full variable domain (outside the CDR3, taken from reference TRBV2 and TRBJ1-4): EPEVTQTPSHQVTQMGQEVILRCVPISNHLYFYWYRQILGQKVEFLVSFYNNEISEKSEIFDDQFSVERPDGSNFTLKIRSTKLEDSAMYFCASSDFGTNEKLFFGSGTQLSVL.

J is TRBJ2-7 and V is TRBV6-1, with TRBD2 matching 12 bases. Germline CDR1 reads MNHNS; CDR2 reads SASEGT. CDR3 length: 15 residues. The ends lost 1 base at V and 4 bases at J; junction bases unmatched: 2. The CDR3 nucleotides read TGTGCCAGCAGTGAAGGGACTAGCGGGATTTACGAGCAGTACTTC. This sequence encodes CASSEGTSGIYEQYF.

This chain connects TRBV5-1 to TRBJ2-2; the match to TRBD1 covers 7 bases. The J segment lost 6 bases and the V segment lost 7 bases, leaving 9 bases of the junction unmatched. CDR3 length equals 14 residues. The germline V gene has CDR1 SGHRS and CDR2 YFSETQ. The CDR3 loop is CASGQTGVAGELFF. The DNA of the CDR3 is TGCGCCAGCGGACAAACAGGGGTAGCCGGGGAGCTGTTTTTT.

This clone was detected many times. This CDR3 reads CASRRHTGAYEQYF. The CDR3 DNA is TGTGCCAGCAGGCGCCACACAGGGGCCTACGAGCAGTACTTC. The gene calls are TRBV6-5 and TRBJ2-7, with 7 bases that match TRBD1. This CDR3 has 14 amino acids. Germline values: CDR1 MNHEY, CDR2 SVGAGI. With 6 bases clipped from V and 2 bases from J, the junction kept 7 bases outside the gene matches.

V is TRBV6-5 and J is TRBJ2-7; D may be TRBD1 (5 bases). In germline, CDR1 is MNHEY, CDR2 SVGAGI. The V end was cut by 5 bases, the J end by 3 bases, with 17 bases between. CDR3 length equals 15 residues. The CDR3 loop is CASSTQVGAFYEQYF. The CDR3 nucleotides read TGTGCCAGCAGTACCCAGGTTGGGGCGTTCTACGAGCAGTACTTC.

Concerning this clone: This CDR3 is missing its conserved last phenylalanine or tryptophan, likely due to a read error. The DNA is omitted, as the CDR3 cannot be located on it reliably, and the CDR3 follows TCRdb's listing. This chain links TRBV28 with TRBJ1-6; TRBD1 is the table's D call, not checked against the DNA. The CDR3 length equals 10 residues, ends included. Germline V CDR1 and CDR2: MDHEN, SYDVKM. The CDR3 spells CASSSNTRGL.

Concerning this clone itself: Sequence at one end of the junction differs from germline and may be a read error. In DNA, the CDR3 is TGTGCCAACAGCCCCACTAGCGGGAGTAATGAGCAGTTCTTC. This encodes CANSPTSGSNEQFF. The V call is TRBV7-9, the J call TRBJ2-1, with 11 bases identical to TRBD2. The CDR3 is 14 residues long. Germline-derived CDR1 and CDR2 are SEHNR and FQNEAQ (reference sequence).

V and J are TRBV28 and TRBJ1-2, with D unresolved. With 6 bases removed from V and 10 bases from J, the gap between germline ends came to 21 bases. The CDR3 is 14 residues long. CDR1 and CDR2 (germline): MDHEN, SYDVKM. The CDR3 loop reads CASSWAHGPSPYTF. The CDR3 nucleotides read TGTGCCAGCAGCTGGGCCCATGGGCCCAGTCCCTACACCTTC.

The DNA for the CDR3 is TGCGCCAGCAGCCCCACAACTAGTTACGAGCAGTACTTC. This codes for CASSPTTSYEQYF. The chain combines TRBV4-3 with TRBJ2-7; D may be TRBD2 (5 bases). V was shortened by 4 bases and J by 4 bases, with 11 bases between the two germline ends. The length of the CDR3 is 13 residues. Germline CDR1 reads LGHNA; CDR2 reads YSLEER.

The CDR3 region has the DNA TGTGCCAGCAGCCCCGATGGTATCGGAATCTACAATGAGCAGTTCTTC. Translation gives CASSPDGIGIYNEQFF. The rearrangement links TRBV7-9 to TRBJ2-1; D gene ambiguous. Germline V gene lookup returns CDR1 SEHNR and CDR2 FQNEAQ (reference sequence). The CDR3 loop spans 16 amino acids. V lost 5 bases and J lost 3, with 17 bases in between.

The chain joins TRBV9 to TRBJ2-2; TRBD2 agrees at 8 bases. With 5 bases clipped from V and 3 bases from J, the junction kept 0 bases outside the gene matches. The CDR3 totals 13 residues. Per the germline V gene, CDR1 is SGDLS and CDR2 is YYNGEE. CDR3 sequence (DNA): TGTGCCAGCAGACTAGCGGACACCGGGGAGCTGTTTTTT. It codes for CASRLADTGELFF.

The gene calls are TRBV6-1 and TRBJ2-7, with D unresolved. Trimming pared 2 bases from V and 4 bases from J, leaving 9 bases between. Germline assignment: CDR1 MNHNS and CDR2 SASEGT. The CDR3 contains 13 residues. CDR3 in amino acids: CASSELAEYEQYF. In nucleotides, the CDR3 is TGTGCCAGCAGTGAACTTGCGGAATACGAGCAGTACTTC.

The genes are TRBV7-2 and TRBJ2-5, with a tentative D call TRBD2 (5 bases). The CDR3 contains 16 residues. The germline V gene has CDR1 SGHTA and CDR2 FQGNSA. Trimming cost V 1 base and J 7 bases, with 19 bases left between them. In DNA, the CDR3 is TGTGCCAGCAGCTTAGAAGGGAGTTTCGTTGAAGGGACCCAGTACTTC. It translates to CASSLEGSFVEGTQYF.

As regards this clone: This same CDR3 is encoded by further DNA sequences in the sample. The chain is built from TRBV28 and TRBJ1-6, with a weak D call TRBD1 (5 bases). The CDR3 has 15 residues. With 5 bases removed from V and 8 bases from J, the gap between germline ends came to 16 bases. CDR1 is MDHEN and CDR2 is SYDVKM in the germline V gene. The CDR3 here is CASSPPLTGDSPLHF. The CDR3 DNA is TGTGCCAGCAGTCCACCCCTTACAGGCGATTCACCCCTCCACTTT.

The chain has TRBV5-6 and TRBJ1-1; the match to TRBD1 covers 9 bases. The CDR3 is made up of 16 amino acids. Germline V gives CDR1 SGHDT, CDR2 YYEEEE. The ends lost 4 bases at V and 1 base at J; junction bases unmatched: 8. The CDR3 nucleotides read TGTGCCAGCAGCCCTATACCGGACAGGGGGAACACTGAAGCTTTCTTT. Translating gives CASSPIPDRGNTEAFF.

The rearrangement uses TRBV6-1 and TRBJ1-5; 8 bases are a match to TRBD1. Per germline, CDR1 MNHNS and CDR2 SASEGT. Trimming cost V 0 bases and J 0 bases; bases outside gene matches: 10. This CDR3 has 19 amino acids. The CDR3 is CASSEAGTGHSYSNQPQHF. The CDR3 DNA reads as TGTGCCAGCAGTGAAGCGGGGACAGGCCACTCCTATAGCAATCAGCCCCAGCATTTT.

The rearrangement uses TRBV5-1 and TRBJ2-2, with D tentatively TRBD2 (5 bases). This CDR3 comprises 16 residues. Germline V gives CDR1 SGHRS, CDR2 YFSETQ. V was trimmed by 1 base and J by 6 bases, leaving 16 bases between them. In DNA, the CDR3 is TGCGCCAGCAGCTTGTTTGTAGCGACCACACCCGGGGAGCTGTTTTTT. It yields the protein CASSLFVATTPGELFF.

A single count supports this clone. The rearrangement uses TRBV5-4 and TRBJ2-1, with 7 bases fitting TRBD2. In germline, CDR1 is SGHNT, CDR2 YYREEE (reference sequence). This CDR3 has 16 amino acids. V lost 3 bases to trimming and J lost 2 bases; unmatched junction nucleotides: 8. This chain's CDR3 is CASSSTSDLPYNEQFF. CDR3 DNA: TGTGCCAGCAGCTCCACTAGCGACTTACCCTACAATGAGCAGTTCTTC.

The J gene is TRBJ1-1, the V gene TRBV7-2; the D is unclear. Germline values: CDR1 SGHTA, CDR2 FQGNSA. V lost 4 bases, J lost 7 bases, and 19 bases lay in between. This CDR3 region has 15 residues. The CDR3 region has the DNA TGTGCCAGCAGCTCCTACCCGGCAGTACCCTGTGAAGCTTTCTTT. Its protein product is CASSSYPAVPCEAFF.

The CDR3 is CASSVPPGRRSYEQYF. The CDR3, as DNA: TGTGCCAGCAGCGTACCCCCGGGACGGAGGTCCTACGAGCAGTACTTC. The chain is built from TRBV7-9 and TRBJ2-7; either TRBD1 or TRBD2 may fit D (5 bases each). CDR1 is SEHNR, CDR2 FQNEAQ, per germline (reference sequence). The CDR3 has 16 amino acids. Between the trimmed V and J ends, which lost 5 bases and 1 base, there was a span of 18 bases. The complete variable domain, with remaining parts taken from reference TRBV7-9 and TRBJ2-7, reads DTGVSQNPRHKITKRGQNVTFRCDPISEHNRLYWYRQTLGQGPEFLTYFQNEAQLEKSRLLSDRFSAERPKGSFSTLEIQRTEQGDSAMYLCASSVPPGRRSYEQYFGPGTRLTVT.